This T cell receptor (beta chain) was recorded in a study of response to subunit inactivated influenza vaccine. Study-wide results and limits: New T cells are recruited in small numbers by each seasonal influenza vaccination, according to the authors' suggestion.

With regard to this clonotype: Its cognate antigen is unknown.

The V gene's germline CDR1 is SGHDN and CDR2 FVKESK. The CDR3 has 15 residues. V lost 5 bases and J lost 2; bases outside the gene matches: 9. TCRdb fed the RT-PCR reads into MiXCR, producing one record per CDR3 protein. Altogether approximately 680,000 distinct CDR3 sequences are present, approximately 14% being singletons, with the ten largest covering approximately 10%. The clonotype comes from a man aged 50-59 years who received an inactivated influenza vaccine. The J gene is TRBJ2-7, the V gene TRBV14, with 7 positions matching TRBD2. This specimen consisted of PBMCs from blood, obtained about 13 days after vaccination. CDR3 bases: TGTGCCAGCAGCTGGTTCGCGCGGGAGCCCTACGAGCAGTACTTC. This gives the protein CASSWFAREPYEQYF. The entire variable domain, with the rest obtained from reference TRBV14 and TRBJ2-7, is as follows: EAGVTQFPSHSVIEKGQTVTLRCDPISGHDNLYWYRRVMGKEIKFLLHFVKESKQDESGMPNNRFLAERTGGTYSTLKVQPAELEDSGVYFCASSWFAREPYEQYFGPGTRLTVT.